This TCR beta chain derives from a study of T-cell memory formation after mild COVID-19. Looking at the study overall: TCR clusters were mostly confined to one donor each. Broader study findings: Pre-infection memory showed some responding clones, and this suggested that cross-reactive memory joined. Among clones peaking at day 37 in the second wave, SARS-CoV-2 specificity remained unconfirmed.

Trimming pared 3 bases from V and 1 base from J, leaving 11 bases between. The CDR3 runs 15 residues. Germline lookup yields CDR1 SGHNT and CDR2 YENEEA. MiXCR, applied by TCRdb to the 5' RACE reads, yields one record per CDR3 protein. The profile shows hundreds of thousands of distinct CDR3 sequences, 25% to 30% of them singletons. Comments on this clonotype: Antigen specificity is unknown.

This receptor was identified in an adult woman who had mild COVID-19 (a few samples of this study predate the infection). Cell type and time point are not known. Sequenced: PBMCs or a T cell subset sorted from them (not recorded which). The J gene is TRBJ2-3, the V gene TRBV11-3; no definite D call. The CDR3 nucleotides read TGTGCCAGCAGCTTCGATGGTTGGGGCACAGATACGCAGTATTTT. As protein: CASSFDGWGTDTQYF.